The text below deals with one T cell receptor (beta chain). For TCR beta libraries, about 2 micrograms of genomic DNA were obtained from cryopreserved PBMCs. Between the trimmed V and J ends, which lost 1 base and 1 base, there was a span of 6 bases. Germline V lookup: CDR1 MNHNS, CDR2 SASEGT. The CDR3 totals 14 residues. The method was immunoSEQ multiplex PCR; TCRdb's version includes in-frame clones alone and lacks a portion of them. The data show some 47,000 clones, 45% to 60% seen once. The data are from a study of cytotoxic CD8 clonotypes in ibrutinib-treated CLL. V is TRBV6-1 and J is TRBJ2-3, with no clear D. Sequenced material: PBMCs, taken after 24 months of ibrutinib treatment. The source is a human donor with chronic lymphocytic leukemia. The CDR3 spells CASSEEARTDTQYF. The CDR3 bases are TGTGCCAGCAGTGAAGAGGCCCGCACAGATACGCAGTATTTT.